Presented here are 15 T cell receptor beta chains from one specimen sequenced in a study of blood T cell repertoires in COVID-19. Measured with immunoSEQ multiplex PCR; TCRdb has only the in-frame clones, and not every one. Among almost 350,000 clones, around nine tenths were seen once, and the ten largest hold approximately 1%. The sample was PBMCs or T cells enriched from blood (not recorded which). The source of these receptors is a woman aged 25 to 39 who had been exposed to COVID-19.

The chain combines TRBV13 with TRBJ1-1; 9 nucleotides agree with TRBD1. The CDR3 loop spans 14 amino acids. CDR1 and CDR2 (germline): PRHDT, FYEKMQ (reference sequence). After removal of 5 bases from V and 4 bases from J, the junction contained 5 bases not matched to a gene. The CDR3 loop is CASSQTGGGTEAFF. CDR3 DNA: TGTGCCAGCAGCCAGACAGGGGGGGGCACTGAAGCTTTCTTT.

The rearrangement links TRBV30 to TRBJ1-2; no reliable D call. The CDR3 contains 10 residues. CDR1 is GTSNPN, CDR2 SVGIG, per germline (reference sequence). V shed 4 bases and J shed 8 bases, with 8 bases lying between them. The CDR3 bases are TGTGCCTGGAAATCAGTCGGCTACACCTTC. Its translation: CAWKSVGYTF. Filled out from reference TRBV30 and TRBJ1-2, the complete variable domain reads SQTIHQWPATLVQPVGSPLSLECTVEGTSNPNLYWYRQAAGRGLQLLFYSVGIGQISSEVPQNLSASRPQDRQFILSSKKLLLSDSGFYLCAWKSVGYTFGSGTRLTVV.

The rearrangement joins TRBV24-1 to TRBJ2-1; a possible D gene is TRBD2 (5 bases). V lost 2 bases to trimming and J lost 5 bases, with 12 bases between them. This CDR3 comprises 15 residues. In germline, CDR1 is KGHDR, CDR2 SFDVKD. CDR3 coding DNA: TGTGCCACCAGTGATTCGGACTTATACGACAATGAGCAGTTCTTC. It codes for CATSDSDLYDNEQFF.

The CDR3: CASRWRQGETQYF. Here the CDR3 DNA reads TGTGCCAGCAGATGGAGACAGGGTGAGACCCAGTACTTC. The J gene is TRBJ2-5, the V gene TRBV6-4, with 7 bases matching TRBD1. The CDR3 consists of 13 residues. Trimming at V came to 6 bases and at J to 5 bases, leaving 6 bases not matched to a gene. Germline lookup yields CDR1 MRHNA and CDR2 SNTAGT.

The rearrangement links TRBV29-1 to TRBJ1-3; tentatively, D is TRBD1 (5 bases). Looked up from germline, CDR1 is SQVTM and CDR2 is ANQGSEA. Trimming shortened V by 4 bases and J by 4 bases, and 17 bases separated the two germline ends. This CDR3 contains 15 residues. As DNA, the CDR3 is TGCAGCGTTGTATGGGCAGCCCGGGGGGGAAACACCATATATTTT. Its protein is CSVVWAARGGNTIYF. The full variable domain, in which reference TRBV29-1 and TRBJ1-3 provide the parts outside the CDR3, is SAVISQKPSRDICQRGTSLTIQCQVDSQVTMMFWYRQQPGQSLTLIATANQGSEATYESGFVIDKFPISRPNLTFSTLTVSNMSPEDSSIYLCSVVWAARGGNTIYFGEGSWLTVV.

This clone was detected only once. The chain has TRBV19 and TRBJ2-5, with 11 positions matching TRBD2. Germline V lookup: CDR1 LNHDA, CDR2 SQIVND (reference sequence). The CDR3 runs to 16 residues. J gave up 0 bases and V 4 bases, and 4 bases lay outside the gene matches. The CDR3 is CASSTQGLADQETQYF. DNA for the CDR3: TGTGCCAGTAGTACCCAGGGACTAGCGGACCAAGAGACCCAGTACTTC. The full variable domain, with the rest looked up from reference TRBV19 and TRBJ2-5, is DGGITQSPKYLFRKEGQNVTLSCEQNLNHDAMYWYRQDPGQGLRLIYYSQIVNDFQKGDIAEGYSVSREKKESFPLTVTSAQKNPTAFYLCASSTQGLADQETQYFGPGTRLLVL.

The chain uses TRBV18 and TRBJ1-2; 9 bases map to TRBD1. The CDR3 totals 16 residues. V lost 1 base, J lost 3 bases, and 6 bases stayed unmatched. Germline assignment: CDR1 KGHSH and CDR2 LQKENI. CDR3 in DNA: TGTGCCAGCTCACCACAGAGTCGACAGGGGGACTATGGCTACACCTTC. Its protein is CASSPQSRQGDYGYTF.

The chain has TRBV7-2 and TRBJ1-1, with D tentatively TRBD1 (5 bases). The CDR3 is 14 residues long. CDR1 and CDR2 from the germline V gene are SGHTA and FQGNSA. V was trimmed by 2 bases and J by 1 base, leaving 8 bases between them. Written as DNA, the CDR3 is TGTGCCAGCAGCTTATACAGGTCGAACACTGAAGCTTTCTTT. Translated: CASSLYRSNTEAFF. The full variable domain, completed using reference TRBV7-2 and TRBJ1-1, is GAGVSQSPSNKVTEKGKDVELRCDPISGHTALYWYRQSLGQGLEFLIYFQGNSAPDKSGLPSDRFSAERTGGSVSTLTIQRTQQEDSAVYLCASSLYRSNTEAFFGQGTRLTVV.

This clone appeared a few times. This rearrangement joins TRBV3-1 (or the pseudogene TRBV3-2) to TRBJ1-1; no firm D call. Germline lookup yields CDR1 LGHDT and CDR2 YNNKEL (reference sequence). Trimming took off 4 bases at V and 1 base at J, with 16 bases between the two ends. The CDR3 covers 16 residues. DNA of the CDR3: TGTGCCAGCAGCCCGACAATGGGAGGGTCGAACACTGAAGCTTTCTTT. It codes for CASSPTMGGSNTEAFF.

The V call is TRBV5-5, the J call TRBJ1-4, with TRBD1 matching 11 bases. J gave up 4 bases and V 3 bases, and 11 bases lay outside the gene matches. Germline CDR1 SGHKS, CDR2 YYEKEE (reference sequence). This CDR3 contains 18 residues. CDR3 coding DNA: TGTGCCAGCAGCTCGCCGGGACAGGGGGTTAAGGGTAATGAAAAACTGTTTTTT. It specifies CASSSPGQGVKGNEKLFF.

This chain uses TRBV13 with TRBJ2-1; D may be TRBD2 (6 bases). CDR1 is PRHDT, CDR2 FYEKMQ, per germline (reference sequence). V lost 1 base and J lost 0, with 16 bases in between. The CDR3 runs to 18 residues. CDR3 region: CASSLAGDFPSSYNEQFF. CDR3 nucleotides: TGTGCCAGCAGCTTAGCCGGGGACTTTCCAAGCTCCTACAATGAGCAGTTCTTC. The full variable domain, completed using reference TRBV13 and TRBJ2-1, is AAGVIQSPRHLIKEKRETATLKCYPIPRHDTVYWYQQGPGQDPQFLISFYEKMQSDKGSIPDRFSAQQFSDYHSELNMSSLELGDSALYFCASSLAGDFPSSYNEQFFGPGTRLTVL.

This chain uses TRBV7-9 with TRBJ2-7; 8 positions match TRBD1. This CDR3 has 14 amino acids. Germline V gene sequence: CDR1 SEHNR, CDR2 FQNEAQ (reference sequence). V lost 8 bases, J lost 1 base, and 7 bases stayed unmatched. The CDR3 coding sequence is TGTGCCAGCGAGAGGACAGGGACATCCTACGAGCAGTACTTC. This translates into CASERTGTSYEQYF.

The CDR3, as DNA: TGTGCCACCAGTGATTTCGTCCTAGCGGGAGGGCGAAATGAGCAGTTCTTC. This sequence encodes CATSDFVLAGGRNEQFF. The genes are TRBV24-1 and TRBJ2-1; 12 bases are a match to TRBD2. CDR3 length: 17 amino acids. Germline lookup yields CDR1 KGHDR and CDR2 SFDVKD. The V segment lost 1 base and the J segment 7 bases; nucleotides outside the gene matches: 7.

The chain links TRBV27 to TRBJ2-7, with D unclear. Trimming removed 6 bases from V and 2 bases from J, with 17 bases in between. The germline gives CDR1 MNHEY, CDR2 SMNVEV (reference sequence). The CDR3 loop spans 15 amino acids. The chain's CDR3 is CASSFSSTITYEQYF. The CDR3 region has the DNA TGTGCCAGCAGCTTTAGTAGTACTATAACCTACGAGCAGTACTTC.

This clone was seen a handful of times. CDR3 DNA sequence: TGCGCCAGCGGCCTCGGGACTCCAATAGTCGAGCAGTACTTC. It codes for CASGLGTPIVEQYF. The chain recombines TRBV5-1 with TRBJ2-7, with D possibly being TRBD2 (6 bases). Germline CDR1 SGHRS, CDR2 YFSETQ. V lost 7 bases to trimming and J lost 6 bases, with 20 bases between them. CDR3 length equals 14 residues. Filled out from reference TRBV5-1 and TRBJ2-7, the complete variable domain reads KAGVTQTPRYLIKTRGQQVTLSCSPISGHRSVSWYQQTPGQGLQFLFEYFSETQRNKGNFPGRFSGRQFSNSRSEMNVSTLELGDSALYLCASGLGTPIVEQYFGPGTRLTVT.